This TCR beta chain was obtained from a study of blood T cell repertoires in COVID-19. Per the original methods: Amplification from reference gene primers served as the basis for estimated nucleated cell counts. Generated by immunoSEQ multiplex PCR, the TCRdb table keeps only in-frame clones and is missing some. From that table come the V and J calls and clone size; the DNA was used to work out D and trimming. The repertoire holds about 380,000 clones, with approximately 81% as singletons. This clone was seen more than once but under ten times. Germline assignment: CDR1 SGHRS and CDR2 YFSETQ. This CDR3 contains 19 residues. V shed 4 bases, J shed 0 bases, and the junction held 7 bases outside the gene matches.

The J gene is TRBJ2-6, the V gene TRBV5-1; 13 bases fit TRBD2. The sequence was obtained from a woman aged 18-29 years with acute or convalescent COVID-19. Sequenced material: peripheral blood. The CDR3 protein is CASSPSTSGGISGANVLTF. The DNA for the CDR3 is TGCGCCAGCAGCCCCTCGACTAGCGGGGGGATCTCTGGGGCCAACGTCCTGACTTTC.